The 25 T cell receptor beta chains given below trace back to one sample, sequenced in a study of vaccination effects on CD4 cells after COVID-19. Viral peptide pools were used in the ViraFEST assay to expand antigen-specific CD4+ T cells, and sequencing came afterward. CD4+ T cell isolation took place after nine to eleven days of culture. Each participant was administered two doses of either the BNT162b2 or the mRNA-1273 vaccine. TCRdb's table, derived via immunoSEQ multiplex PCR, lists solely in-frame clones and lacks some. The data hold approximately 31,000 clones, with around 70% observed a single time. The antigens of these receptors remain unknown. Material: CD4+ T cells from PBMCs cultured with HCoV-229E spike peptides, obtained after COVID-19 vaccination. Receptors originate from a human donor who received a COVID-19 vaccine.

Turning to this clone: This sample also contains other DNA sequences that code for the same CDR3. V usage is TRBV6-1 and J usage is TRBJ1-2; D remains unclear. The ends were cut back, 1 base at V and 8 bases at J, with 8 bases in the middle. CDR1 is MNHNS and CDR2 is SASEGT in the germline V gene. The CDR3 covers 12 residues. Written as DNA, the CDR3 is TGTGCCAGCAGTGAAGGCGGGGTAGGCTACACCTTC. Protein: CASSEGGVGYTF.

The V call is TRBV7-9, the J call TRBJ2-7; TRBD1 might be the D (6 bases). V was pared by 0 bases and J by 3 bases, with 12 bases between. Germline assignment: CDR1 SEHNR and CDR2 FQNEAQ (reference sequence). This CDR3 has 15 residues. The CDR3 protein is CASSLAGQLNYEQYF. Here the CDR3 DNA reads TGTGCCAGCAGCTTAGCTGGACAGCTTAACTACGAGCAGTACTTC. Full variable domain (missing parts from reference TRBV7-9 and TRBJ2-7): DTGVSQNPRHKITKRGQNVTFRCDPISEHNRLYWYRQTLGQGPEFLTYFQNEAQLEKSRLLSDRFSAERPKGSFSTLEIQRTEQGDSAMYLCASSLAGQLNYEQYFGPGTRLTVT.

The rearrangement links TRBV19 to TRBJ1-5; 7 bases line up with TRBD1. Germline values: CDR1 LNHDA, CDR2 SQIVND (reference sequence). The CDR3 covers 15 residues. The V segment lost 6 bases and the J segment 7 bases; nucleotides outside the gene matches: 12. The CDR3 here is CASSPQEGAGQPQHF. DNA of the CDR3: TGTGCCAGTAGCCCCCAAGAGGGGGCAGGGCAGCCCCAGCATTTT.

This clone has only a few counts. The chain is built from TRBV3-1 (or the pseudogene TRBV3-2) and TRBJ1-2; 11 bases agree with TRBD1. V trimming: 8 bases; J trimming: 5 bases; junction bases outside the gene matches: 7. Germline values: CDR1 LGHDT, CDR2 YNNKEL (reference sequence). The CDR3 length is 14 residues. The CDR3 is CASAMGTGGYGYTF. In DNA form, the CDR3 reads TGTGCCAGCGCTATGGGGACAGGGGGATATGGCTACACCTTC.

This clone was seen more than once but under ten times. This chain uses TRBV19 with TRBJ1-5, with a possible D match to TRBD1 (5 bases). CDR1 is LNHDA and CDR2 is SQIVND in the germline V gene (reference sequence). The CDR3 totals 14 residues. The V end lost 7 bases, the J end lost 7 bases, and 17 bases lay between the germline ends. The CDR3 spells CASKAAGIGQPQHF. CDR3 DNA: TGTGCCAGTAAAGCGGCAGGGATCGGGCAGCCCCAGCATTTT. Full variable domain (outside the CDR3, taken from reference TRBV19 and TRBJ1-5): DGGITQSPKYLFRKEGQNVTLSCEQNLNHDAMYWYRQDPGQGLRLIYYSQIVNDFQKGDIAEGYSVSREKKESFPLTVTSAQKNPTAFYLCASKAAGIGQPQHFGDGTRLSIL.

The chain joins TRBV5-1 to TRBJ1-2, with 7 bases that match TRBD1. Germline V gene data show CDR1 as SGHRS and CDR2 as YFSETQ. The CDR3 spans 15 residues. Losses at the gene ends were 2 bases for V and 0 bases for J; bases not matched to a gene: 4. The DNA of the CDR3 is TGCGCCAGCAGCTTAGACAGGGTAGCTAACTATGGCTACACCTTC. As protein: CASSLDRVANYGYTF.

This clone was recorded a few times. This sequence joins TRBV2 and TRBJ2-2, with no clear D. This CDR3 is 13 amino acids long. Deletions cut 4 bases from V and 7 bases from J, with 10 bases between. Per the germline V gene, CDR1 is SNHLY and CDR2 is FYNNEI. This CDR3 is CASSGLGFGELFF. CDR3 DNA sequence: TGTGCCAGCAGTGGACTTGGGTTCGGGGAGCTGTTTTTT.

The CDR3 nucleotides are TGCGCCAGCAGCTTGATGCAGGGCCCCCAAGAGACCCAGTACTTC. This codes for CASSLMQGPQETQYF. The chain uses TRBV5-1 and TRBJ2-5; a weak D match, TRBD1 (5 bases). The CDR3 has 15 amino acids. CDR1 SGHRS and CDR2 YFSETQ come from the germline V gene. V was clipped by 1 base and J by 1 base, with 11 bases between them.

This clone has just a few counts. This chain links TRBV30 with TRBJ2-2, with D maybe TRBD1 (5 bases). Deletions cut 0 bases from V and 3 bases from J, with 11 bases between. CDR1 GTSNPN and CDR2 SVGIG come from the germline V gene (reference sequence). The CDR3 spans 15 residues. CDR3 DNA sequence: TGTGCCTGGAGTGTGCAGGGTATGGACACCGGGGAGCTGTTTTTT. Residues: CAWSVQGMDTGELFF.

The V gene is TRBV6-5, the J gene TRBJ1-1, with D perhaps TRBD1 (5 bases). This CDR3 spans 13 amino acids. Germline CDR1 is MNHEY and CDR2 is SVGAGI. The ends were cut back, 6 bases at V and 0 bases at J, with 8 bases in the middle. The CDR3 DNA is TGTGCCAGCAGGGGGGATTTGAACACTGAAGCTTTCTTT. Translating it yields CASRGDLNTEAFF.

The DNA of the CDR3 is TGTGCCAGCAGCTTAGTTGTATTGCGGGGCGGGGTAAGTTTGGATGAAAAACTGTTTTTT. The encoded protein is CASSLVVLRGGVSLDEKLFF. This chain joins TRBV11-3 and TRBJ1-4; D perhaps matches TRBD1 (5 bases). The V end lost 1 base, the J end lost 6 bases, and 27 bases lay between the germline ends. This CDR3 region has 20 residues. CDR1 and CDR2 (germline): SGHNT, YENEEA.

This chain uses TRBV24-1 with TRBJ2-3; D is perhaps TRBD2 (5 bases). Deletions cut 4 bases from V and 8 bases from J, with 12 bases between. Germline V gene data show CDR1 as KGHDR and CDR2 as SFDVKD. The CDR3 consists of 13 residues. CDR3 in amino acids: CATSEPSWGTQYF. CDR3 nucleotide sequence: TGTGCCACCAGTGAGCCTAGCTGGGGTACGCAGTATTTT.

The rearrangement joins TRBV5-8 to TRBJ1-4; possible D gene TRBD1, 5 bases. This CDR3 spans 17 amino acids. V dropped 0 bases and J dropped 8 bases, with 20 bases sitting between them. CDR1 is SGHTS and CDR2 is YDEGEE in the germline V gene. The CDR3 region is CASSLAVQRGGEEKLFF. The DNA for the CDR3 is TGTGCCAGCAGCTTGGCGGTACAGCGGGGAGGGGAAGAAAAACTGTTTTTT.

This clone was seen only a few times. The gene calls are TRBV15 and TRBJ2-2; D unresolved. The CDR3 covers 13 residues. V lost 0 bases, J lost 7 bases, and 6 bases lay in between. Germline CDR1 reads LNHNV; CDR2 reads YYDKDF (reference sequence). CDR3 loop: CATSRDGYGELFF. CDR3 nucleotide sequence: TGTGCCACCAGCAGAGACGGATACGGGGAGCTGTTTTTT.

The V call is TRBV10-1, the J call TRBJ2-1; 10 positions agree with TRBD2. The V and J ends lost 6 bases and 8 bases, in that order; junction bases with no gene match: 7. This CDR3 has 14 amino acids. Germline V lookup: CDR1 WNHNN, CDR2 SYGVQD (reference sequence). The CDR3 DNA reads as TGCGCCAGCAGGGCCAGCGGGGGGGCCGATGAGCAGTTCTTC. Translated: CASRASGGADEQFF.

This clone showed up just a few times. This chain joins TRBV3-1 (or the pseudogene TRBV3-2) and TRBJ1-6; TRBD1 is a possible D gene (6 bases). The length of the CDR3 is 14 residues. V dropped 4 bases and J dropped 8 bases, with 12 bases sitting between them. Per germline, CDR1 LGHDT and CDR2 YNNKEL (reference sequence). The CDR3 reads CASSPQGSHSPLHF. The CDR3 nucleotides are TGTGCCAGCAGCCCACAGGGATCACATTCACCCCTCCACTTT.

This clone was observed a handful of times. The chain employs TRBV2 and TRBJ1-1; D call uncertain. Trimming shortened V by 7 bases and J by 3 bases, and 9 bases separated the two germline ends. This CDR3 comprises 12 residues. Per the germline V gene, CDR1 is SNHLY and CDR2 is FYNNEI. CDR3 DNA sequence: TGTGCCAGCAAAGTCAGGTACACTGAAGCTTTCTTT. Translation gives CASKVRYTEAFF. The whole variable domain, filled in from reference TRBV2 and TRBJ1-1, reads EPEVTQTPSHQVTQMGQEVILRCVPISNHLYFYWYRQILGQKVEFLVSFYNNEISEKSEIFDDQFSVERPDGSNFTLKIRSTKLEDSAMYFCASKVRYTEAFFGQGTRLTVV.

This chain links TRBV5-5 with TRBJ2-2; 9 nucleotides agree with TRBD1. With 3 bases clipped from V and 5 bases from J, the junction kept 5 bases outside the gene matches. This CDR3 is 15 amino acids long. Per the germline V gene, CDR1 is SGHKS and CDR2 is YYEKEE (reference sequence). As DNA, the CDR3 is TGTGCCAGCAGCTACACCGGGACAGGGACCGGGGAGCTGTTTTTT. It codes for CASSYTGTGTGELFF.

The chain recombines TRBV7-9 with TRBJ2-7; 9 bases match TRBD1. The length of the CDR3 is 16 residues. The germline gives CDR1 SEHNR, CDR2 FQNEAQ (reference sequence). Losses at the gene ends were 5 bases for V and 6 bases for J; bases not matched to a gene: 14. CDR3 loop: CASSLVVGTGYGEQYF. The CDR3 DNA sequence: TGTGCCAGCAGCCTCGTCGTTGGGACAGGGTATGGCGAGCAGTACTTC.

The table lists this clone with a few counts. The CDR3 is CSVEVSGGSGEQFF. The CDR3 DNA reads as TGCAGCGTTGAGGTGTCGGGGGGTTCGGGTGAGCAGTTCTTC. This chain connects TRBV29-1 to TRBJ2-1; 7 nucleotides line up with TRBD2. Germline CDR1 SQVTM, CDR2 ANQGSEA. The CDR3 has 14 residues. V was pared by 3 bases and J by 9 bases, with 11 bases of the junction left unmatched.

The chain uses TRBV19 and TRBJ2-7; 7 bases map to TRBD2. The CDR3 loop spans 16 amino acids. Trimming cost V 4 bases and J 3 bases; bases outside gene matches: 12. CDR1 LNHDA and CDR2 SQIVND come from the germline V gene (reference sequence). CDR3 bases: TGTGCCAGTAGTACAAAGGCGGTGGGAGGGGACTACGAGCAGTACTTC. The encoded protein is CASSTKAVGGDYEQYF.

This clone was counted a single time. The rearrangement uses TRBV4-2 and TRBJ2-7; possible D gene TRBD2, 5 bases. Trimming removed 0 bases from V and 3 bases from J, with 18 bases in between. The CDR3 covers 17 residues. The germline CDR1 and CDR2 sequences are LGHNA and YNFKEQ. In DNA, the CDR3 is TGTGCCAGCAGCCAAGATTCGGACGGACTCCCGCTCTACGAGCAGTACTTC. Its translation: CASSQDSDGLPLYEQYF.

V is TRBV19 and J is TRBJ1-6, with 9 bases lining up with TRBD1. Germline trimming cut 6 bases from V and 7 bases from J; bases unmatched to any gene: 10. CDR3 length equals 16 residues. Germline CDR1 is LNHDA and CDR2 is SQIVND (reference sequence). CDR3: CASSTTGGLWNSPLHF. CDR3 sequence (DNA): TGTGCCAGTAGCACGACAGGGGGACTATGGAATTCACCCCTCCACTTT.

In this sample, this clone turned up a few times. The rearrangement uses TRBV6-6 and TRBJ1-5; 8 bases are a match to TRBD1. Germline CDR1 MNHNY, CDR2 SVGAGI (reference sequence). Trimming cost V 5 bases and J 7 bases; bases outside gene matches: 13. This CDR3 is 16 amino acids long. CDR3 region: CASSRSRTGRGQPQHF. In nucleotides, the CDR3 is TGTGCCAGCAGTCGATCCCGGACAGGGCGGGGCCAGCCCCAGCATTTT.

The gene calls are TRBV4-1 and TRBJ1-6, with D unclear. Trimming took off 0 bases at V and 3 bases at J, with 15 bases between the two ends. CDR3 length: 18 amino acids. Germline V gene sequence: CDR1 MGHRA, CDR2 YSYEKL. CDR3 residues: CASSQEIVASYYNSPLHF. The CDR3, as DNA: TGCGCCAGCAGCCAAGAAATAGTGGCCAGTTACTATAATTCACCCCTCCACTTT.